The 19 T cell receptor beta chains below were found in one sample sequenced in a study of metastatic and nonmetastatic thyroid tumors. TCRdb re-processed the PCR reads through MiXCR. The sample comprises about 46,000 clones, about 25% of which are singletons, and about 3.3% rests with the top ten. Patients had received no treatment of any kind before thyroid surgery. Sequencing was done on a sample of blood. These receptors originate from a male donor with papillary thyroid cancer or a benign thyroid nodule (not recorded which). Some clones in this sample may be carry-over from other donors' samples.

The chain recombines TRBV10-3 with TRBJ2-2; D call uncertain. The CDR3 covers 11 residues. Deletions cut 6 bases from V and 8 bases from J, with 7 bases between. Germline assignment: CDR1 ENHRY and CDR2 SYGVKD. This chain's CDR3 is CAISKTGELFF. DNA of the CDR3: TGTGCCATCAGCAAGACGGGGGAGCTGTTTTTT.

This clone was seen a handful of times. The genes are TRBV27 and TRBJ2-7; TRBD1 agrees at 8 bases. Germline trimming cut 4 bases from V and 1 base from J; bases unmatched to any gene: 9. Germline assignment: CDR1 MNHEY and CDR2 SMNVEV (reference sequence). The CDR3 is made up of 16 amino acids. The CDR3 sequence: CASSSAGGVRSYEQYF. DNA for the CDR3: TGTGCCAGCAGTTCCGCAGGGGGCGTTCGATCCTACGAGCAGTACTTC.

The J gene is TRBJ1-2, the V gene TRBV30; tentative D call: TRBD1 (5 bases). Trimming left V 2 bases short and J 8 bases short, with 15 bases between. The CDR3 is made up of 13 amino acids. The germline V gene has CDR1 GTSNPN and CDR2 SVGIG (reference sequence). Here the CDR3 reads CAWSFYARGGYTF. The CDR3 DNA follows: TGTGCCTGGAGTTTCTACGCCCGGGGGGGCTACACCTTC.

In its sample, this clone was seen many times. CDR3 coding DNA: TGTGCCGCCCGCACAGGTGGCAATCAGCCCCAGCATTTT. This encodes CAARTGGNQPQHF. The genes are TRBV10-3 and TRBJ1-5; TRBD1 might be the D (5 bases). This CDR3 has 13 amino acids. Germline assignment: CDR1 ENHRY and CDR2 SYGVKD. Trimming took off 11 bases at V and 2 bases at J, with 13 bases between the two ends.

This clone was counted ten times or more. The chain employs TRBV20-1 and TRBJ2-6; D is uncertain. The V end was cut by 5 bases, the J end by 0 bases, with 14 bases between. Germline CDR1 is DFQATT and CDR2 is SNEGSKA (reference sequence). This CDR3 comprises 16 residues. For the CDR3, the DNA is TGCAGTGCTGCCCGGCAGCCGGGCTCTGGGGCCAACGTCCTGACTTTC. Its translation is CSAARQPGSGANVLTF.

The DNA of the CDR3 is TGCAGTGCTAGAGAGCCTGGACATAATAGCAATCAGCCCCAGCATTTT. Translation gives CSAREPGHNSNQPQHF. The J gene is TRBJ1-5, the V gene TRBV20-1; TRBD1 might be the D (5 bases). The CDR3 contains 16 residues. In germline, CDR1 is DFQATT, CDR2 SNEGSKA (reference sequence). V gave up 0 bases and J gave up 0 bases, with 12 bases separating them.

Ten or more counts support this clone. The chain recombines TRBV7-2 with TRBJ2-5; D remains unclear. The CDR3 consists of 13 residues. V gave up 1 base and J gave up 5 bases, with 8 bases separating them. Germline CDR1 reads SGHTA; CDR2 reads FQGNSA. In DNA form, the CDR3 reads TGTGCCAGCAGCTTAGACCCCATGGAGACCCAGTACTTC. Its translation is CASSLDPMETQYF.

At least ten counts were recorded for this clone. This chain links TRBV20-1 with TRBJ2-2, with 11 positions matching TRBD2. The CDR3 consists of 16 residues. The V gene's germline CDR1 is DFQATT and CDR2 SNEGSKA (reference sequence). V shed 5 bases and J 5 bases; nucleotides not matched to a gene: 10. CDR3 nucleotides: TGCAGTGCTCTCGAAGCTAGCGGGAGGTGGACCGGGGAGCTGTTTTTT. Residues: CSALEASGRWTGELFF.

This clone was seen a few times. The gene calls are TRBV7-9 and TRBJ1-2; possible D gene TRBD1, 6 bases. The CDR3 covers 12 residues. In germline, CDR1 is SEHNR, CDR2 FQNEAQ (reference sequence). V lost 4 bases and J 7 bases, leaving 10 bases between the germline ends. Here the CDR3 DNA reads TGTGCCAGCAGCTCACGACAGGCTGGCTACACCTTC. It encodes CASSSRQAGYTF.

With regard to this clone: The junction does not match germline at one end; this may be a read error. The chain employs TRBV9 and TRBJ2-7; weak D call: TRBD1 (6 bases). The CDR3 is 13 residues long. CDR1 SGDLS and CDR2 YYNGEE come from the germline V gene. CDR3 DNA: TGTGCCAGCAGCCCACAGGGTGCCTACGATCAGTACTTC. It is translated as CASSPQGAYDQYF.

CDR3 region: CASTPSGGNQETQYF. In DNA, the CDR3 is TGTGCCAGTACCCCTAGCGGGGGTAACCAAGAGACCCAGTACTTC. The rearrangement uses TRBV6-1 and TRBJ2-5; TRBD2 matches at 10 bases. The CDR3 spans 15 residues. J gave up 0 bases and V 9 bases, and 7 bases lay outside the gene matches. Germline lookup yields CDR1 MNHNS and CDR2 SASEGT.

Here the CDR3 reads CASSQDLTDTQYF. CDR3 DNA: TGCGCCAGCAGCCAAGATCTAACGGATACGCAGTATTTT. This chain links TRBV4-3 with TRBJ2-3; D ambiguous. CDR1 is LGHNA and CDR2 is YSLEER in the germline V gene. The CDR3 is made up of 13 amino acids. The V end was cut by 0 bases, the J end by 6 bases, with 7 bases between.

This rearrangement joins TRBV2 to TRBJ2-1, with 11 nucleotides matching TRBD2. This CDR3 has 17 residues. Germline CDR1 is SNHLY and CDR2 is FYNNEI. V gave up 9 bases and J gave up 7 bases; unmatched junction bases: 17. DNA for the CDR3: TGTGCCAGGAGAAAGGTCACTAGCGGGAGATTGAGGAATGAGCAGTTCTTC. Translation: CARRKVTSGRLRNEQFF. The full variable domain, with the rest looked up from reference TRBV2 and TRBJ2-1, is EPEVTQTPSHQVTQMGQEVILRCVPISNHLYFYWYRQILGQKVEFLVSFYNNEISEKSEIFDDQFSVERPDGSNFTLKIRSTKLEDSAMYFCARRKVTSGRLRNEQFFGPGTRLTVL.

This clone was detected only a few times. The chain recombines TRBV27 with TRBJ1-6, with 11 bases that match TRBD1. The junction had 4 bases not matched to a gene; V was cut back by 3 bases and J by 9 bases. The CDR3 extends over 15 amino acids. The germline gives CDR1 MNHEY, CDR2 SMNVEV (reference sequence). CDR3 protein: CASSFEGQGGSPLHF. The CDR3 DNA is TGTGCCAGCAGTTTCGAGGGACAGGGGGGTTCACCCCTCCACTTT.

This clone was found many times. The genes are TRBV5-1 and TRBJ1-1; weak D call: TRBD1 (5 bases). V lost 3 bases and J lost 1, with 22 bases in between. Germline V gene sequence: CDR1 SGHRS, CDR2 YFSETQ. The CDR3 contains 18 residues. The CDR3 DNA sequence: TGCGCCAGCAGCTATGCCTCGGGGGGTCGTATACAGAACACTGAAGCTTTCTTT. Protein: CASSYASGGRIQNTEAFF.

This chain uses TRBV9 with TRBJ1-4, with D tentatively TRBD1 (6 bases). CDR3 length: 16 amino acids. V lost 5 bases and J lost 0, with 14 bases in between. Germline-derived CDR1 and CDR2 are SGDLS and YYNGEE. The CDR3 region is CASSKGGSPTNEKLFF. The CDR3 region has the DNA TGTGCCAGCAGTAAGGGGGGCTCGCCAACTAATGAAAAACTGTTTTTT.

This sequence joins TRBV3-1 and TRBJ1-2; D is uncertain. The V end was cut by 6 bases, the J end by 9 bases, with 23 bases between. The CDR3 contains 15 residues. The germline V gene has CDR1 LGHDT and CDR2 YNNKEL (reference sequence). The CDR3 DNA sequence: TGTGCCAGCAGTCGAGGAGGCAACGGCCCCCGGAGCTACACCTTC. It encodes CASSRGGNGPRSYTF.

This clone was seen repeatedly, ten times or more. For the CDR3, the DNA is TGTGCCAGCAGCGCACTAGATCTCGGGGAGCTGTTTTTT. Translating it yields CASSALDLGELFF. The V call is TRBV7-2, the J call TRBJ2-2; maybe TRBD2 (5 bases). CDR3 length: 13 residues. Trimming removed 5 bases from V and 7 bases from J, with 11 bases in between. From germline, CDR1 is SGHTA and CDR2 FQGNSA.

This rearrangement joins TRBV6-1 to TRBJ1-6; 10 bases are shared with TRBD1. CDR1 and CDR2 from the germline V gene are MNHNS and SASEGT. J was trimmed by 7 bases and V by 6 bases; bases with no gene match: 3. The CDR3 is 14 amino acids. CDR3 nucleotides: TGTGCCAGCAGGCCGGGACAGGGGAATTCACCCCTCCACTTT. It yields the protein CASRPGQGNSPLHF.